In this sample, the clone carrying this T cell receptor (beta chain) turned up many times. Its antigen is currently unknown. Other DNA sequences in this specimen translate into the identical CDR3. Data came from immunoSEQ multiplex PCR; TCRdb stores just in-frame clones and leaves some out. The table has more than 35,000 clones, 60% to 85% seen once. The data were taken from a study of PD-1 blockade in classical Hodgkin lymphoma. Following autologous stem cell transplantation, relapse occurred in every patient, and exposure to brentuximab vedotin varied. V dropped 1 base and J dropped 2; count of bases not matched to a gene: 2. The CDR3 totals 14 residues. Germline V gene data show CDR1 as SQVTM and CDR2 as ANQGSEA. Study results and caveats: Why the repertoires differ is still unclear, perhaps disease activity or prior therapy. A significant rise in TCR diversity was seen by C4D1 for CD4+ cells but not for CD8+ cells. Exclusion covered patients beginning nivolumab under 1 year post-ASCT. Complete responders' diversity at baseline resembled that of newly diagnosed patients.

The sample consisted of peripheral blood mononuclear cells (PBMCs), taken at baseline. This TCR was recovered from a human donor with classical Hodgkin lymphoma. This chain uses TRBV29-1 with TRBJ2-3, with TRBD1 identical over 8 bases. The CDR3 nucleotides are TGCAGCGTTGAAGGACAGGGGTACACAGATACGCAGTATTTT. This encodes CSVEGQGYTDTQYF.